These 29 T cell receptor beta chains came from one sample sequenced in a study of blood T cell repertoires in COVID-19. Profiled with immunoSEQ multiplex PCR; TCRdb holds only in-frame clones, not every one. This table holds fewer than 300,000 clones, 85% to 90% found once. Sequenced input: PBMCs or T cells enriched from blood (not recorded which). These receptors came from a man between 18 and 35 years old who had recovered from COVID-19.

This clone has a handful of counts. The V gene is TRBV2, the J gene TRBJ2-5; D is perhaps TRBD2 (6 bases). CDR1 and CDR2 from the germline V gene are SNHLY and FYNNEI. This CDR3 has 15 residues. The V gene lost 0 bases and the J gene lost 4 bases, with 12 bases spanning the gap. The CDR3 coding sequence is TGTGCCAGCAGTGAAGCGCTCGGGGGAGGAGAGACCCAGTACTTC. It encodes CASSEALGGGETQYF.

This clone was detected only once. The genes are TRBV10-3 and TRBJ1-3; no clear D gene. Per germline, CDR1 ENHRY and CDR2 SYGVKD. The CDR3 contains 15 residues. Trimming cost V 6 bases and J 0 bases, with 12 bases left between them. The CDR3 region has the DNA TGTGCCATCAGATACACGACTTTCTCTGGAAACACCATATATTTT. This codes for CAIRYTTFSGNTIYF.

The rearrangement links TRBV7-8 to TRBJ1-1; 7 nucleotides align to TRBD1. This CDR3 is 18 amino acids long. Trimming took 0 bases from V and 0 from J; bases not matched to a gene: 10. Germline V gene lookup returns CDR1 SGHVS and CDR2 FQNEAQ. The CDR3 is CASSLAMTGFSMNTEAFF. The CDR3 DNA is TGTGCCAGCAGCTTAGCGATGACAGGGTTTAGTATGAACACTGAAGCTTTCTTT.

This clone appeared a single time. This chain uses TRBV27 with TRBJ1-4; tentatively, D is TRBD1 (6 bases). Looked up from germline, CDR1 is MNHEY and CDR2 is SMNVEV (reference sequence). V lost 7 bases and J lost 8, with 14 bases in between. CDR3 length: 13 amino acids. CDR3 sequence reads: CASMRQEGEKLFF. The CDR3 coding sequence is TGTGCCAGCATGAGACAGGAAGGGGAAAAACTGTTTTTT.

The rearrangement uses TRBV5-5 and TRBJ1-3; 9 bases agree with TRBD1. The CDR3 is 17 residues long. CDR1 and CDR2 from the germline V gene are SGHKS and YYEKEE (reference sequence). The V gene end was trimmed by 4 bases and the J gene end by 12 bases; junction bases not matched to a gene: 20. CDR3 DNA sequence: TGTGCCAGCAGCACCTACGGGGACAGGGAGCTTCTGGGACACATATATTTT. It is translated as CASSTYGDRELLGHIYF.

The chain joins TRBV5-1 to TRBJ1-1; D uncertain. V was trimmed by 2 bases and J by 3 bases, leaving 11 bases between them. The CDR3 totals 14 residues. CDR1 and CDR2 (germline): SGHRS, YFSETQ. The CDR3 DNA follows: TGCGCCAGCAGCTTAAGATACGTAGACACTGAAGCTTTCTTT. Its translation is CASSLRYVDTEAFF.

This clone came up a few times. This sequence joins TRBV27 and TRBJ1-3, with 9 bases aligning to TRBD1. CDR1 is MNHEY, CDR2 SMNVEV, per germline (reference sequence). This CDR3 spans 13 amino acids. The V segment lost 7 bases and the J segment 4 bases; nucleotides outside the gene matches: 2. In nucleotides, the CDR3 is TGTGCCAGCAAGGGACAGGGAGGAAACACCATATATTTT. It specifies CASKGQGGNTIYF.

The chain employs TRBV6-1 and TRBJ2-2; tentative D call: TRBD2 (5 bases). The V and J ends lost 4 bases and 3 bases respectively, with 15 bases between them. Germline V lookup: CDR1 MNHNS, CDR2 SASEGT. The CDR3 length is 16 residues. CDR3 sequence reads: CASSVRGNPDTGELFF. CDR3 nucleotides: TGTGCCAGCAGTGTTCGAGGGAACCCGGACACCGGGGAGCTGTTTTTT.

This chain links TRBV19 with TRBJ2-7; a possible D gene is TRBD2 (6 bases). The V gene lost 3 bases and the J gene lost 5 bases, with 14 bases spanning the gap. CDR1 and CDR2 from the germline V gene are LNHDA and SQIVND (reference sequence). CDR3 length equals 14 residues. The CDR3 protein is CASSIGGNIDEQYF. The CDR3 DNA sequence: TGTGCCAGTAGTATTGGGGGGAATATCGACGAGCAGTACTTC. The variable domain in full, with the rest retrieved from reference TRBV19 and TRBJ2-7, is DGGITQSPKYLFRKEGQNVTLSCEQNLNHDAMYWYRQDPGQGLRLIYYSQIVNDFQKGDIAEGYSVSREKKESFPLTVTSAQKNPTAFYLCASSIGGNIDEQYFGPGTRLTVT.

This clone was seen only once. This CDR3 reads CASSPLGADMNTEAFF. The CDR3 DNA follows: TGTGCCAGCAGCCCCCTGGGTGCGGACATGAACACTGAAGCTTTCTTT. This rearrangement joins TRBV3-1 (or the pseudogene TRBV3-2) to TRBJ1-1, with D possibly matching TRBD1 (5 bases). V gave up 4 bases and J gave up 0 bases, with 15 bases separating them. The length of the CDR3 is 16 residues. The germline V gene has CDR1 LGHDT and CDR2 YNNKEL (reference sequence).

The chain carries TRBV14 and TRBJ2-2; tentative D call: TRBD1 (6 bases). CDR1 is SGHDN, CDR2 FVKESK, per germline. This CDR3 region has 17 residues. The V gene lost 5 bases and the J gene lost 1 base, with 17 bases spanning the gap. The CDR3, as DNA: TGTGCCAGCAGCAAGGCGGTTCCGGGACAGAACACCGGGGAGCTGTTTTTT. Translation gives CASSKAVPGQNTGELFF.

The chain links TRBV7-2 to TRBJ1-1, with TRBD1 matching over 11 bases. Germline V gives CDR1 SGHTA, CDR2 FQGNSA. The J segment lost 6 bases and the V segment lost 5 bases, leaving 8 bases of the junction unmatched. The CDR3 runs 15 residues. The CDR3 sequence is CASSLTGTGGSEAFF. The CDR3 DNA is TGTGCCAGCAGCCTAACCGGGACAGGGGGATCTGAAGCTTTCTTT.

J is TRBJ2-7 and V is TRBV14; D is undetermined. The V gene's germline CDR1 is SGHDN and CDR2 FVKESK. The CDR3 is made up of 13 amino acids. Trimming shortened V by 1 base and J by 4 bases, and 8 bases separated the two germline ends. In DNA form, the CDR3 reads TGTGCCAGCAGCCAAGTAGCTAGGTACGAGCAGTACTTC. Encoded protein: CASSQVARYEQYF.

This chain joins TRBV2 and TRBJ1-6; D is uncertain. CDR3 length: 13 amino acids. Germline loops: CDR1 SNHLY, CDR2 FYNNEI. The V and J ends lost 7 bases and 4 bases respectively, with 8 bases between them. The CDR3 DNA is TGTGCCAGCACTTCCCTATATAATTCACCCCTCCACTTT. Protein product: CASTSLYNSPLHF.

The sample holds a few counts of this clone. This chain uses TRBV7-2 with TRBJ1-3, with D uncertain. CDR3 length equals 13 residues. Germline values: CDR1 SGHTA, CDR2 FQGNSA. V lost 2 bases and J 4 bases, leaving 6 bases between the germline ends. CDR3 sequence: CASSLSQGNTIYF. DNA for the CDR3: TGTGCCAGCAGCTTATCACAGGGAAACACCATATATTTT.

The CDR3 sequence is CASSVGLRGPGFEQFF. CDR3 DNA sequence: TGTGCCAGCAGCGTAGGTCTCAGGGGGCCGGGGTTTGAGCAGTTCTTC. The gene calls are TRBV9 and TRBJ2-1; TRBD1 agrees at 8 bases. CDR3 length: 16 amino acids. The V segment lost 0 bases and the J segment 9 bases; nucleotides outside the gene matches: 11. Germline V gene lookup returns CDR1 SGDLS and CDR2 YYNGEE.

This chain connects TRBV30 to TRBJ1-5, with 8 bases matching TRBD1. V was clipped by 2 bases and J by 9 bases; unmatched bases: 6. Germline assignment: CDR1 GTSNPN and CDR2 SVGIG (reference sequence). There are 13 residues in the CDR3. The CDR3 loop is CAWSPDRASPQHF. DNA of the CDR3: TGTGCCTGGAGTCCGGACAGGGCGTCGCCCCAGCATTTT. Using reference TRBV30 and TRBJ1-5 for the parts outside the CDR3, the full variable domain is SQTIHQWPATLVQPVGSPLSLECTVEGTSNPNLYWYRQAAGRGLQLLFYSVGIGQISSEVPQNLSASRPQDRQFILSSKKLLLSDSGFYLCAWSPDRASPQHFGDGTRLSIL.

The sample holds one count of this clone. DNA of the CDR3: TGTGCCACCAGTCCCACAGATTCTAACTATGGCTACACCTTC. Translation: CATSPTDSNYGYTF. The chain carries TRBV24-1 and TRBJ1-2; D unclear. This CDR3 has 14 residues. With 6 bases removed from V and 0 bases from J, the gap between germline ends came to 10 bases. Germline CDR1 is KGHDR and CDR2 is SFDVKD.

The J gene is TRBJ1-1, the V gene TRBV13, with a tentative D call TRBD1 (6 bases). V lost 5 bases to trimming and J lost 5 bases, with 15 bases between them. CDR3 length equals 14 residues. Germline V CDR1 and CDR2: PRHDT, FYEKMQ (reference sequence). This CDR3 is CASSHSTGITEAFF. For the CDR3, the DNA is TGTGCCAGCAGCCATAGCACAGGGATAACTGAAGCTTTCTTT.

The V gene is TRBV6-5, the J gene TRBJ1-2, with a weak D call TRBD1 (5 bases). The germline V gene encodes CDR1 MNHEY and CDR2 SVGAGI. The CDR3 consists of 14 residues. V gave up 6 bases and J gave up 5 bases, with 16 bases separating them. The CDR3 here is CASRNQGVEYGYTF. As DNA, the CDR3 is TGTGCCAGCAGAAACCAGGGTGTAGAGTATGGCTACACCTTC.

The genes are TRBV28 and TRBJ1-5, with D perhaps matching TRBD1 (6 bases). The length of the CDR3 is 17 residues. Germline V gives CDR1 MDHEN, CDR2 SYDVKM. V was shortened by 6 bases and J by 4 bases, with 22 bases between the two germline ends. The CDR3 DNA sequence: TGTGCCAGCAGCGATTTCCTTTTAACAGGGTGGAATCAGCCCCAGCATTTT. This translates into CASSDFLLTGWNQPQHF.

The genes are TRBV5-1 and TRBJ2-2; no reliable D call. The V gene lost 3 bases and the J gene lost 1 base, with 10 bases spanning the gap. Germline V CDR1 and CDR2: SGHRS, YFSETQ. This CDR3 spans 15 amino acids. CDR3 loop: CASSSTLGNTGELFF. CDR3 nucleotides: TGCGCCAGCAGCTCTACCCTCGGGAACACCGGGGAGCTGTTTTTT.

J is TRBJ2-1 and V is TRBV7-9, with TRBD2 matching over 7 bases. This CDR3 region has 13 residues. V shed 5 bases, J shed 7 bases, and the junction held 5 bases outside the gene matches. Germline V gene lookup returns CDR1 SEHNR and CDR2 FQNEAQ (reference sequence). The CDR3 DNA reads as TGTGCCAGCAGCGCGACTAGCTGGAATGAGCAGTTCTTC. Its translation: CASSATSWNEQFF. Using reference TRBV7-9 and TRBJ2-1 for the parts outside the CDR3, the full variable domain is DTGVSQNPRHKITKRGQNVTFRCDPISEHNRLYWYRQTLGQGPEFLTYFQNEAQLEKSRLLSDRFSAERPKGSFSTLEIQRTEQGDSAMYLCASSATSWNEQFFGPGTRLTVL.

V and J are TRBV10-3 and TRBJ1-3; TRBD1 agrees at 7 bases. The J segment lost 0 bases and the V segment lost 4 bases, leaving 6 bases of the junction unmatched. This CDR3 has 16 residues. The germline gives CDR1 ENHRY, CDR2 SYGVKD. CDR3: CAISAWGTASGNTIYF. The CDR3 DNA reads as TGTGCCATCAGTGCATGGGGGACAGCCTCTGGAAACACCATATATTTT.

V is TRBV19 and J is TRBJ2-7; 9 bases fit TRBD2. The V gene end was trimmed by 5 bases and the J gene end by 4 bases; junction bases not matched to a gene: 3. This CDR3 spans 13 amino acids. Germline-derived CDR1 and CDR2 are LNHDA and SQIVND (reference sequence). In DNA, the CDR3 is TGTGCCAGTAGTCTACTAGCGGGTTACGAGCAGTACTTC. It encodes CASSLLAGYEQYF.

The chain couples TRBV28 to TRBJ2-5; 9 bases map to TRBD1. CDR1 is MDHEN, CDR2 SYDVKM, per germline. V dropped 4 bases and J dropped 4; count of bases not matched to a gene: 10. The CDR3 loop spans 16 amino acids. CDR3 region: CASSSPQGTGRETQYF. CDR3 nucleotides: TGTGCCAGCAGTTCGCCCCAGGGGACAGGGAGAGAGACCCAGTACTTC.

The CDR3, as DNA: TGTGCCAGCAGTGCGGGACAGGGGATTCGCTACGAGCAGTACTTC. Translation: CASSAGQGIRYEQYF. This chain links TRBV28 with TRBJ2-7; 10 bases line up with TRBD1. With 5 bases clipped from V and 3 bases from J, the junction kept 7 bases outside the gene matches. CDR1 and CDR2 from the germline V gene are MDHEN and SYDVKM. The CDR3 totals 15 residues.

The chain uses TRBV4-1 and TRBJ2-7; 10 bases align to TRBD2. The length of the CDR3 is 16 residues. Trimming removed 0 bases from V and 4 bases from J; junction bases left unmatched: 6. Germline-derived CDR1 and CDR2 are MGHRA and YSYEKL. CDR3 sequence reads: CASSQDRLAGVYEQYF. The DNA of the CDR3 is TGCGCCAGCAGCCAAGATAGGCTAGCGGGGGTGTACGAGCAGTACTTC.

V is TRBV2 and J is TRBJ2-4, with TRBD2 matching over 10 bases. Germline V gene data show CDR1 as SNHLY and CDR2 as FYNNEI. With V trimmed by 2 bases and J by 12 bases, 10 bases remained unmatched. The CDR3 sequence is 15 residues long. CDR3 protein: CASSELAGEGNRQYF. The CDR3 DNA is TGTGCCAGCAGTGAACTAGCGGGAGAGGGTAATCGTCAGTACTTC.